This T cell receptor beta chain came from a study of human T cells and chemical hapten exposure. As for time point: patch test 1, 2 weeks after DPC sensitization. The treatment here: therapeutic diphenylcyclopropenone sensitization with weekly scalp DPC. Patch tests were applied only after blood draws. It was unfractionated whole blood from which total RNA was extracted. Study results and caveats: Expanded TCR counts at PT1 were positively correlated with the patch test score.

The library labeled individual cDNA molecules by adding unique molecular identifiers to them. A single record per CDR3 protein comes from TCRdb applying MiXCR to the RACE reads. This table has 150,000 to 200,000 distinct CDR3 sequences, approximately 15% appearing once. This clonotype showed up many times. Its antigen is as yet unknown. This specimen consisted of whole blood, obtained in connection with sensitization to the hapten diphenylcyclopropenone (DPC). The receptor was isolated from a woman under 40 with alopecia areata. Some clones in this sample may be carry-over from other donors' samples.

CDR3 residues: CASSQDLGGEQYF. The CDR3 DNA reads TGTGCCAGCAGCCAAGATCTGGGGGGCGAGCAGTACTTC. V is TRBV14 and J is TRBJ2-7, with D tentatively TRBD2 (6 bases). The V gene lost 0 bases and the J gene lost 6 bases, with 9 bases spanning the gap. The CDR3 runs to 13 residues. Germline V lookup: CDR1 SGHDN, CDR2 FVKESK.